This T cell receptor beta chain appears in the sequencing data of a study of shared clonotypes between healthy human individuals. Study results and limitations: Researchers found naive subsets generally carried larger estimated richness than memory subsets. For sorted subsets, rarefaction showed incomplete sequencing despite large depth. The sampled material consisted only of blood, and tissue repertoires are likely to differ.

As to this clone: Its antigen is unknown.

This CDR3 is built from 15 residues. The V and J ends lost 5 bases and 3 bases, in that order; junction bases with no gene match: 5. The germline gives CDR1 SEHNR, CDR2 FQNEAQ (reference sequence). Original methodology: Filtering was not the same, since immunoSEQ gave junction-only sequences without quality scores. Profiling relied on immunoSEQ multiplex PCR, and the TCRdb table lists in-frame clones only, not all of them. V and J calls and clone size are copied from that table; D and trimming were computed from the DNA. This table has over 800,000 clones, about 91% appearing once. Positive CCR7 selection of CD45RO-negative cells yielded the naive CD8 cells, and terminally differentiated effector memory CD45RA+ cells were excluded.

The material sequenced was naive CD8+ T cells sorted from blood. V gene TRBV7-9 combines with J gene TRBJ2-7, with 12 bases aligning to TRBD2. The TCR sequence derives from a young man in good health. The CDR3 reads CASSLRLAGDYEQYF. The CDR3 DNA follows: TGTGCCAGCAGCCTCCGACTAGCGGGAGACTACGAGCAGTACTTC.